Listed below are T cell receptor beta chains from one sample, sequenced in a study of CD8+ T cells in alopecia areata. Produced via immunoSEQ multiplex PCR; TCRdb's table is partial and in-frame only. The data contain 98,000 or so clones, approximately 59% of them singletons. Sequenced: CD8+ T cells sorted from blood. These receptors came from a human donor in good health. The CDR3 runs from the conserved cysteine through the conserved F or W. A D gene is named only where the DNA matches it firmly. Rows give clone size only sometimes, using once, few, many, or a class for an expanded clone.

clone_size,v_call,d_call,j_call,cdr3_aa,cdr3_nt
-,TRBV6-6,-,TRBJ2-7,CASIGSNHNYEQYF,TGTGCCAGCATAGGGAGCAACCATAACTACGAGCAGTACTTC
once,TRBV6-1,-,TRBJ1-1,CASSSRVDGNTEAFF,TGTGCCAGCAGTTCGCGGGTCGATGGGAACACTGAAGCTTTCTTT
-,TRBV4-2,TRBD1,TRBJ1-6,CASSQEPMSGGFRIISYNSPLQF,TGTGCCAGCAGCCAGGAACCTATGTCAGGGGGCTTTCGTATTATCTCCTATAATTCACCCCTCCAATTT
-,TRBV2,-,TRBJ2-5,CASRPLVGADQETQYF,TGTGCCAGCAGGCCCCTTGTGGGGGCGGACCAAGAGACCCAGTACTTC
-,TRBV5-1,-,TRBJ1-2,CASSLILGQDYGYTF,TGCGCCAGCAGCTTGATTCTCGGGCAGGACTATGGCTACACCTTC
-,TRBV5-1,-,TRBJ1-2,CASSLAADYGYTF,TGCGCCAGCAGCTTGGCGGCTGACTATGGCTACACCTTC
once,TRBV4-3,TRBD1,TRBJ2-7,CASSPDRAYEQYF,TGCGCCAGCAGCCCGGACAGGGCTTACGAGCAGTACTTC
few,TRBV15,TRBD2,TRBJ2-5,CATSRDREGGGTQYF,TGTGCCACCAGCAGAGACCGGGAGGGAGGGGGGACCCAGTACTTC
few,TRBV29-1,TRBD2,TRBJ2-1,CSGLGGTYNEQFF,TGCAGCGGGCTCGGGGGGACTTACAATGAGCAGTTCTTC
-,TRBV5-1,TRBD1,TRBJ2-5,CASSLTGGSRETQYF,TGCGCCAGCAGCTTGACAGGGGGCTCTCGAGAGACCCAGTACTTC
-,TRBV6-1,-,TRBJ1-4,CASVKAGNNEKLFF,TGTGCCAGCGTCAAAGCAGGAAATAATGAAAAACTGTTTTTT
-,TRBV7-8,TRBD1,TRBJ2-2,CASSIPQGAPVTGELFF,TGTGCCAGCAGCATTCCACAGGGGGCGCCTGTCACCGGGGAGCTGTTTTTT
once,TRBV29-1,-,TRBJ2-2,CSVEANTGELFF,TGCAGCGTTGAAGCGAACACCGGGGAGCTGTTTTTT
-,TRBV4-3,-,TRBJ2-7,CASSQDWRSEGLTEQYF,TGCGCCAGCAGCCAAGATTGGCGGAGTGAGGGGTTGACCGAGCAGTACTTC
few,TRBV5-1,TRBD1,TRBJ1-3,CASSLTTGSRNTIYF,TGCGCCAGCAGCCTGACGACAGGGAGTAGAAACACCATATATTTT
-,TRBV25-1,TRBD1,TRBJ2-3,CASTEGARSTDTQYF,TGTGCCAGCACCGAGGGGGCGAGAAGCACAGATACGCAGTATTTT
-,TRBV30,-,TRBJ2-4,CAWSLGLGAKNIQYF,TGTGCCTGGAGTCTCGGACTGGGAGCCAAAAACATTCAGTACTTC
-,TRBV13,-,TRBJ1-5,CASSSRRSNQPQHF,TGTGCCAGCAGCTCCCGGCGTAGCAATCAGCCCCAGCATTTT
-,TRBV30,-,TRBJ2-7,CAWSLGLSSYEQYF,TGTGCCTGGAGCTTGGGACTTAGTTCCTACGAGCAGTACTTC
-,TRBV5-4,-,TRBJ2-3,CASSLASRGGTDTQYF,TGTGCCAGCAGCTTGGCCTCTAGGGGGGGCACAGATACGCAGTATTTT
-,TRBV7-9,TRBD1,TRBJ2-7,CASSLAGQGDEQYF,TGTGCCAGCAGCTTAGCAGGTCAGGGGGACGAGCAGTACTTC
-,TRBV4-1,-,TRBJ2-3,CASSQRDAQGTQYF,TGCGCCAGCAGCCAACGGGACGCACAGGGTACGCAGTATTTT
-,TRBV27,-,TRBJ1-2,CASSPLVAEPYGYTF,TGTGCCAGCAGCCCTCTCGTGGCGGAGCCTTATGGCTACACCTTC
-,TRBV30,TRBD1,TRBJ2-7,CAWSPDRVEQYF,TGTGCCTGGAGTCCGGACAGGGTCGAGCAGTACTTC
-,TRBV15,-,TRBJ2-7,CATSRELGGSYEQYF,TGTGCCACCAGCAGAGAACTTGGGGGCTCCTACGAGCAGTACTTC
-,TRBV6-5,-,TRBJ2-2,CASSYSTRPNTGELFF,TGTGCCAGCAGTTACTCGACGAGACCAAACACCGGGGAGCTGTTTTTT
-,TRBV27,-,TRBJ1-1,CASSLGEFTEAFF,TGTGCCAGCAGTCTAGGGGAGTTCACTGAAGCTTTCTTT
-,TRBV15,TRBD1,TRBJ2-1,CATSGGTGGNEQFF,TGTGCCACCAGCGGAGGGACAGGGGGCAACGAGCAGTTCTTC
-,TRBV4-3,-,TRBJ2-7,CASSQDLGPSYEQYF,TGCGCCAGCAGCCAAGATTTAGGGCCATCCTACGAGCAGTACTTC
-,TRBV7-2,-,TRBJ2-2,CASSLVPADGELFF,TGTGCCAGCAGCCTTGTTCCAGCGGACGGGGAGCTGTTTTTT
-,TRBV5-5,-,TRBJ2-2,CASSFLAGELFF,TGTGCCAGCAGCTTTTTGGCCGGGGAGCTGTTTTTT
few,TRBV14,TRBD2,TRBJ2-7,CASSQGGILEQYF,TGTGCCAGCAGCCAGGGGGGGATCCTCGAGCAGTACTTC
-,TRBV9,-,TRBJ1-2,CASSPRGQYPSMGYTF,TGTGCCAGCAGCCCTCGTGGACAGTATCCATCCATGGGTTACACCTTC
-,TRBV4-1,TRBD1,TRBJ1-5,CASSQGTGKDQPQHF,TGCGCCAGCAGCCAAGGGACAGGGAAGGATCAGCCCCAGCATTTT
-,TRBV13,-,TRBJ2-2,CASSPAPGARNTGELFF,TGTGCCAGCAGCCCCGCCCCCGGGGCGCGGAACACCGGGGAGCTGTTTTTT
-,TRBV5-4,-,TRBJ2-7,CASSPSRDFYEQYF,TGTGCCAGCAGTCCTTCTAGGGATTTCTACGAGCAGTACTTC
-,TRBV27,-,TRBJ2-6,CASSFTGANVLTF,TGTGCCAGCAGTTTTACTGGGGCCAACGTCCTGACTTTC
-,TRBV13,TRBD2,TRBJ2-1,CASSPGLAGGPPYNEQFF,TGTGCCAGCAGCCCCGGACTAGCGGGGGGGCCCCCCTACAATGAGCAGTTCTTC
-,TRBV4-1,TRBD1,TRBJ1-2,CASSHVGTGDYGYTF,TGCGCCAGCAGCCATGTTGGGACAGGGGACTATGGCTACACCTTC
-,TRBV19,TRBD1,TRBJ2-5,CASSMTGFQETQYF,TGTGCCAGTAGCATGACAGGGTTCCAAGAGACCCAGTACTTC
-,TRBV19,TRBD1,TRBJ1-1,CASSPYRGSNEAFF,TGTGCCAGTAGTCCTTACAGGGGGTCGAATGAAGCTTTCTTT
once,TRBV7-9,-,TRBJ2-7,CASSLSARIGGSPGDEQYF,TGTGCCAGCAGCTTAAGTGCGCGCATCGGGGGCTCCCCGGGAGACGAGCAGTACTTC